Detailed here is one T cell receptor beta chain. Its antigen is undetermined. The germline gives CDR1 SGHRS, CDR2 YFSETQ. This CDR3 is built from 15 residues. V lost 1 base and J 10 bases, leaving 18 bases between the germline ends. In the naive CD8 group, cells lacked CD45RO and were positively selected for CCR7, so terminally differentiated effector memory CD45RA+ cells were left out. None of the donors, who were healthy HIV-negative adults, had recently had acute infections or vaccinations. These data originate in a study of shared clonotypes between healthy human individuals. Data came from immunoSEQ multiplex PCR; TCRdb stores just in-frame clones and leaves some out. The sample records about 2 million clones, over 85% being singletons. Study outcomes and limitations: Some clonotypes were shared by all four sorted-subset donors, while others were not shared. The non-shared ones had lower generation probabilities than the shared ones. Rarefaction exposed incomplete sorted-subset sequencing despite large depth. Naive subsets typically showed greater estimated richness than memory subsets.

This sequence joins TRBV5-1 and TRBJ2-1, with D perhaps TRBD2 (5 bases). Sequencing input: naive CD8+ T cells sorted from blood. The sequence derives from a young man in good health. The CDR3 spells CASSLFPDSYPEQFF. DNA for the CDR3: TGCGCCAGCAGCTTGTTTCCGGACTCCTATCCGGAGCAGTTCTTC.